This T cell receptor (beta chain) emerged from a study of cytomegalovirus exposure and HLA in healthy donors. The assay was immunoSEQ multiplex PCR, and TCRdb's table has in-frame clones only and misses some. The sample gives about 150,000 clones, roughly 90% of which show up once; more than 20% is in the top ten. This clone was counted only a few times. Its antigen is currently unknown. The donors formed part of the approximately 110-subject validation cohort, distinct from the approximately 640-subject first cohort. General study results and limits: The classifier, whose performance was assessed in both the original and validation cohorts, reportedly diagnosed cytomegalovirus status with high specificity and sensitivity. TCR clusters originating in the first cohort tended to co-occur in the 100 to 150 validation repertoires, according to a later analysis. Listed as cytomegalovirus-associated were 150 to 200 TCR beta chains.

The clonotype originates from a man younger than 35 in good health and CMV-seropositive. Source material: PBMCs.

Here the CDR3 reads CASRVIYGQGNGYTF. The CDR3, as DNA: TGTGCCAGTAGGGTCATATACGGACAGGGGAATGGCTACACCTTC. This sequence joins TRBV19 and TRBJ1-2, with TRBD1 matching 9 bases. Germline-derived CDR1 and CDR2 are LNHDA and SQIVND (reference sequence). The CDR3 covers 15 residues. Trimming cost V 6 bases and J 6 bases; bases outside gene matches: 11.